Below, 16 T cell receptor beta chains from the same sample are listed, as sequenced in a study of OX40 agonist ivuxolimab in advanced cancers. Clones were sequenced by immunoSEQ multiplex PCR, and TCRdb holds only the in-frame ones, with some missing. The table lists around 66,000 clones, 75% to 90% of them singletons. Source: CD4+ or CD8+ T cells sorted from blood, taken in a trial of the OX40 agonist ivuxolimab. These receptors were obtained from an adult with an advanced solid tumor such as melanoma, head and neck, liver or kidney cancer.

This chain links TRBV6-1 with TRBJ2-7; weak D call: TRBD2 (6 bases). CDR3 length: 13 residues. Germline V lookup: CDR1 MNHNS, CDR2 SASEGT. V dropped 7 bases and J dropped 2 bases, with 12 bases sitting between them. CDR3 in amino acids: CASIRDFTYEQYF. CDR3 DNA: TGTGCCAGCATACGGGACTTTACCTACGAGCAGTACTTC.

The CDR3 sequence: CASSQYRGQDNSPLHF. The CDR3, as DNA: TGTGCCAGCAGCCAATACAGGGGGCAAGATAATTCACCCCTCCACTTT. The chain joins TRBV4-2 to TRBJ1-6, with 9 positions matching TRBD1. This CDR3 has 16 amino acids. The germline CDR1 and CDR2 sequences are LGHNA and YNFKEQ. The V gene end was trimmed by 2 bases and the J gene end by 5 bases; junction bases not matched to a gene: 4.

The chain is built from TRBV7-2 and TRBJ1-4; TRBD1 agrees at 7 bases. Per the germline V gene, CDR1 is SGHTA and CDR2 is FQGNSA. The trim removed 1 base at V and 0 bases at J, leaving 5 bases unmatched. The CDR3 loop spans 17 amino acids. The CDR3 DNA reads as TGTGCCAGCAGCTTAGGGGACAGAAACCCAACTAATGAAAAACTGTTTTTT. Protein sequence: CASSLGDRNPTNEKLFF.

The rearrangement links TRBV27 to TRBJ2-7, with TRBD1 matching over 8 bases. The CDR3 covers 15 residues. J lost 0 bases, V lost 5 bases, and 6 bases had no gene match. Germline V gives CDR1 MNHEY, CDR2 SMNVEV (reference sequence). The CDR3 loop is CASSVRDRSSYEQYF. CDR3 bases: TGTGCCAGCAGTGTCCGGGACAGGAGCTCCTACGAGCAGTACTTC.

The chain carries TRBV6-5 and TRBJ1-1; a weak D match, TRBD1 (5 bases). Trimming removed 7 bases from V and 4 bases from J, with 16 bases in between. The germline V gene has CDR1 MNHEY and CDR2 SVGAGI. This CDR3 is built from 14 residues. CDR3 sequence reads: CASTKGVMGTEAFF. DNA of the CDR3: TGTGCCAGCACCAAAGGGGTTATGGGCACTGAAGCTTTCTTT.

The chain links TRBV19 to TRBJ2-5, with TRBD2 matching 10 bases. Germline V CDR1 and CDR2: LNHDA, SQIVND (reference sequence). V was pared by 6 bases and J by 4 bases, with 5 bases of the junction left unmatched. The CDR3 has 14 amino acids. CDR3 amino acids: CASRDSGRRETQYF. CDR3 nucleotides: TGTGCCAGTAGGGATAGCGGGAGGAGAGAGACCCAGTACTTC.

The V and J genes are TRBV30 and TRBJ1-3; D remains ambiguous. The germline V gene encodes CDR1 GTSNPN and CDR2 SVGIG (reference sequence). V gave up 0 bases and J gave up 1 base, with 10 bases separating them. The CDR3 has 15 amino acids. CDR3: CAWSVTRKSGNTIYF. In nucleotides, the CDR3 is TGTGCCTGGAGTGTAACGAGAAAGTCTGGAAACACCATATATTTT.

The V and J genes are TRBV25-1 and TRBJ2-7; TRBD2 aligns across 7 bases. This CDR3 is built from 15 residues. V lost 1 base to trimming and J lost 4 bases; unmatched junction nucleotides: 7. Germline loops: CDR1 MGHDK, CDR2 SYGVNS. CDR3 in DNA: TGTGCCAGCAGTGAATTTGGAGCGGGGAGGTACGAGCAGTACTTC. Its translation: CASSEFGAGRYEQYF.

V usage is TRBV14 and J usage is TRBJ1-2; 7 bases agree with TRBD1. Unmatched junction bases numbered 13, after V lost 1 base and J lost 8 bases. This CDR3 is built from 16 residues. Germline CDR1 SGHDN, CDR2 FVKESK. The CDR3 protein is CASSQVSRGDRAGYTF. CDR3 nucleotides: TGTGCCAGCAGCCAAGTATCCCGGGGCGACAGGGCCGGCTACACCTTC.

This rearrangement joins TRBV15 to TRBJ1-3; the match to TRBD1 covers 7 bases. From germline, CDR1 is LNHNV and CDR2 YYDKDF (reference sequence). V gave up 3 bases and J gave up 4 bases; unmatched junction bases: 6. The CDR3 contains 15 residues. CDR3: CATSSGTAWGNTIYF. The CDR3 DNA reads as TGTGCCACCAGCAGTGGGACAGCGTGGGGAAACACCATATATTTT.

The chain has TRBV27 and TRBJ1-5; weak D call: TRBD1 (6 bases). The CDR3 has 16 residues. Germline V gives CDR1 MNHEY, CDR2 SMNVEV (reference sequence). With 6 bases removed from V and 0 bases from J, the gap between germline ends came to 15 bases. The DNA of the CDR3 is TGTGCCAGCAGCCCTAGGGGGAAGGATAGCAATCAGCCCCAGCATTTT. Protein sequence: CASSPRGKDSNQPQHF.

The gene calls are TRBV5-5 and TRBJ1-1; TRBD1 might be the D (6 bases). V was pared by 2 bases and J by 5 bases, with 16 bases between. From germline, CDR1 is SGHKS and CDR2 YYEKEE (reference sequence). The CDR3 contains 15 residues. The chain's CDR3 is CASSLTAQGWTEAFF. Here the CDR3 DNA reads TGTGCCAGCAGCTTAACGGCCCAGGGGTGGACTGAAGCTTTCTTT.

The chain is built from TRBV9 and TRBJ1-2; TRBD1 is a possible D gene (5 bases). V gave up 5 bases and J gave up 11 bases, with 22 bases separating them. The germline V gene has CDR1 SGDLS and CDR2 YYNGEE. The CDR3 is 14 residues long. CDR3 sequence reads: CASRPPGSVQRYTF. DNA of the CDR3: TGTGCCAGCAGGCCCCCAGGGTCTGTACAACGGTACACCTTC.

The J gene is TRBJ2-2, the V gene TRBV5-6; 10 bases agree with TRBD1. V lost 5 bases, J lost 5 bases, and 6 bases stayed unmatched. The CDR3 length is 15 residues. CDR1 is SGHDT, CDR2 YYEEEE, per germline. The chain's CDR3 is CASRRQGAGTGELFF. The CDR3 DNA reads TGTGCCAGCAGGAGACAGGGGGCGGGAACCGGGGAGCTGTTTTTT.

This clone was counted a single time. The chain carries TRBV7-2 and TRBJ2-1; no reliable D call. Per germline, CDR1 SGHTA and CDR2 FQGNSA. The CDR3 totals 15 residues. Trimming removed 5 bases at V and 2 bases at J, with 13 bases between. The CDR3 sequence is CASSQLVPPYNEQFF. The CDR3 coding sequence is TGTGCCAGCAGCCAACTTGTACCCCCCTACAATGAGCAGTTCTTC.

The chain links TRBV19 to TRBJ2-5, with unresolved D. In germline, CDR1 is LNHDA, CDR2 SQIVND (reference sequence). The CDR3 sequence is 16 residues long. V dropped 5 bases and J dropped 2 bases, with 18 bases sitting between them. CDR3 residues: CASSQFLRDLQETQYF. The CDR3 nucleotides read TGTGCCAGTAGTCAATTCCTCAGAGATTTACAAGAGACCCAGTACTTC.